This TCR beta chain was found in a study of OX40 agonist ivuxolimab in advanced cancers. Study details: One patient with hepatocellular carcinoma and two with cutaneous melanoma, three in all, had partial responses. The study, taken as a whole, reports: By week 6 at 0.1 to 3.0 mg/kg, blood CD4+ and CD8+ T cells had expanded clonally.

The table came from immunoSEQ multiplex PCR; TCRdb's copy has only in-frame clones and leaves some out. The sample records tens of thousands of clones, roughly four fifths being singletons. A word on this clone: What it binds is unknown.

Germline V lookup: CDR1 MNHEY, CDR2 SMNVEV (reference sequence). CDR3 size: 16 residues. With 4 bases removed from V and 7 bases from J, the gap between germline ends came to 20 bases. The sequencing used CD4+ or CD8+ T cells sorted from blood, collected in a trial of the OX40 agonist ivuxolimab. The chain employs TRBV27 and TRBJ2-1; perhaps TRBD1 as D (6 bases). The TCR was taken from an adult with an advanced solid tumor such as melanoma, head and neck, liver or kidney cancer. CDR3 nucleotide sequence: TGTGCCAGCAGTTCCCTCTACAGGGACCGTGGGAATGAGCAGTTCTTC. Amino acids: CASSSLYRDRGNEQFF.